This record covers a single TCR beta chain. The CDR3 extends 3 residues past the end of the read, so its final part is completed from the germline J gene. Libraries were prepared by immunoSEQ multiplex PCR; TCRdb keeps only in-frame clonotypes and omits some of them. The sample holds about 17,000 clones. The data were obtained in a study of T cells in women clearing cervical HPV infection. V was cut by 3 bases and J by 6 bases, with 6 bases left in between. The CDR3 covers 11 residues. The sequenced sample consisted of blood buffy coat. The receptor's source is a woman between 18 and 69 years old with a cervical HPV16 infection that either progressed to CIN3+ or cleared (not recorded which). The chain is built from TRBV12-3 or TRBV12-4 and TRBJ2-7, with D unresolved. Partial CDR3 DNA: TGTGCCAGCAGTTTTTCTTTCGAG. Protein product: CASSFSFE. The full CDR3 protein is CASSFSFEQYF.